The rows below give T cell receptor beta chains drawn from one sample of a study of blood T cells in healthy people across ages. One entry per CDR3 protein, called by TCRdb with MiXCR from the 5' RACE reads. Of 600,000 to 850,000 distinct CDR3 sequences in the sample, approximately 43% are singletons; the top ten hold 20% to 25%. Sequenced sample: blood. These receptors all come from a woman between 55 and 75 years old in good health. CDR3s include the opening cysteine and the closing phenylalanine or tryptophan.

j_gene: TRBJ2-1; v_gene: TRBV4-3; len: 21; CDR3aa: CASSQEIRDRGIGLARDEQFF
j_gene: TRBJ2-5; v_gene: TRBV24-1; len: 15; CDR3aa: CATSDNAGVSNEQYF
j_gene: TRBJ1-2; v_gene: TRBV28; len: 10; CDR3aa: CATVSYGYTF
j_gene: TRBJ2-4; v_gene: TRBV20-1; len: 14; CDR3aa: CSAKTGLPKNIQYF
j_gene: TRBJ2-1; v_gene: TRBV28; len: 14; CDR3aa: CASSRSTITNEQFF
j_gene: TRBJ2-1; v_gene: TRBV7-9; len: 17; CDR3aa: CASSLGVTGAVFSEQFF
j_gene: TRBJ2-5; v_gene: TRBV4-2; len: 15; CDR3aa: CASSQGLANQETQYF
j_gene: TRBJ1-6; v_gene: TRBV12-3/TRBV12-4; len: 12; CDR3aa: CASRRGDSPLHF
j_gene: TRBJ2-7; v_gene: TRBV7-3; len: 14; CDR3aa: CASSLMGYSYEQYF
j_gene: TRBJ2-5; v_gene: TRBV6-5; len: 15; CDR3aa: CASSPRAGGGETQYF
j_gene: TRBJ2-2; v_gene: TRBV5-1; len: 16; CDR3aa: CASSAGQGWVTGELFF
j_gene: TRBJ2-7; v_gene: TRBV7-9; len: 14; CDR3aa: CASSLTGTSWEQYF
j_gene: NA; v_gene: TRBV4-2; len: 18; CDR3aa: CASSQAPQLPSGQETQYF
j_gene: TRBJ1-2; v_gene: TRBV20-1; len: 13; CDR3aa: CSASRASAYGYTF
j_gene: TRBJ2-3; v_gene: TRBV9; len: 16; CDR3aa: CASSVESRFTTDTQYF
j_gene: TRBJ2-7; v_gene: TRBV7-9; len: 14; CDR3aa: CASSWGTGLYEQYF
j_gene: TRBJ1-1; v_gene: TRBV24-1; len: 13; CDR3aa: CATSDRGGTEAFF
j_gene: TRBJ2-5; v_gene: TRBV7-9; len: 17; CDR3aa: CASSLEGTSGTPGTQYF
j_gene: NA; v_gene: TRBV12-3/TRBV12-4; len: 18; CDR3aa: CASSYLSLRTSGGAEQYF
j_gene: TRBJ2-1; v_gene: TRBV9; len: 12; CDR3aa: CASSVGVGEQFF
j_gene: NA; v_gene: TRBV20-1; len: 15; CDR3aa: CSARDSEKRRETQYF
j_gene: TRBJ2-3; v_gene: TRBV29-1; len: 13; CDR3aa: CSVTGRSTDTQYF
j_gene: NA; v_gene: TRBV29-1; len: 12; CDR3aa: CSVSRTWNEQYF
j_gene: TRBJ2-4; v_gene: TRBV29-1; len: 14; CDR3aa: CSAKPIAGGNIQYF
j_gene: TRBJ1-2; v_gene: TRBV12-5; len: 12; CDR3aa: CASGLVSDGYTF
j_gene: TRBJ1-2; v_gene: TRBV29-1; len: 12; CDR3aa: CSAQDRGYGYTF
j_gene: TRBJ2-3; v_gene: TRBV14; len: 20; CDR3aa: CASSQDPWTSGFLFTDTQYF
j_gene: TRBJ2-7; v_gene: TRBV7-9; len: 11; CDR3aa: CASSTGTEQYF
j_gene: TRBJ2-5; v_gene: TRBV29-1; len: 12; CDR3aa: CSASIAGGTQYF
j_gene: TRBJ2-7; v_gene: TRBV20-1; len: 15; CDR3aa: CSALMTSGPAYEQYF
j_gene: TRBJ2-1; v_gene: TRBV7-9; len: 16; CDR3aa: CASSLKLAGGPDEQFF
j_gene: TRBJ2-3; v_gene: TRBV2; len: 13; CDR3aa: CASSALGTDTQYF
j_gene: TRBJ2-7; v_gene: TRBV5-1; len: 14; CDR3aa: CASSLRSGLYEQYF
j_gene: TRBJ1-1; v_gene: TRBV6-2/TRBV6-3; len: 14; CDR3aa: CASSYGIRNTEAFF
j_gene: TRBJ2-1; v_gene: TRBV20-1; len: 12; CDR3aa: CSALTSGGEQFF